This T cell receptor (beta chain) was documented in a study of identical twins' blood T cells. Trimming removed 2 bases at V and 1 base at J, with 2 bases between. From germline, CDR1 is SNHLY and CDR2 FYNNEI. This CDR3 region has 12 residues. Original processing notes: Clonotypes per individual ranged from about 90,000 to nearly 500,000. TCRdb used MiXCR to reprocess the 5' RACE reads, holding one entry per CDR3 protein. Clone size and V and J calls follow TCRdb, not the original study. Here the sample spans around 380,000 distinct CDR3 sequences, about 28% being singletons. Sequencing was carried out using PBMCs. This sequence joins TRBV2 and TRBJ1-1; D gene unclear. This sequence originates from a woman aged 18 to 55 in good health. CDR3 region: CASSEQNTEAFF. The CDR3, as DNA: TGTGCCAGCAGTGAACAGAACACTGAAGCTTTCTTT.